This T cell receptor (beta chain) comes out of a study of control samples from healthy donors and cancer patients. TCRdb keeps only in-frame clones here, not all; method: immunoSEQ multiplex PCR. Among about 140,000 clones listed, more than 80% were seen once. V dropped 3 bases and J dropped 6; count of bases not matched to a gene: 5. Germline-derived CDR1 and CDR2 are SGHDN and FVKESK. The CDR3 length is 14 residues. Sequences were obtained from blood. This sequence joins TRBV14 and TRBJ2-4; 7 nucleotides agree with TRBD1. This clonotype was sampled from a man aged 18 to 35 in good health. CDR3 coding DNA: TGTGCCAGCAGCCACGGACAGGAATTAAACATTCAGTACTTC. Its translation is CASSHGQELNIQYF.